This T cell receptor beta chain stems from a study of blood T cells in healthy people across ages. V dropped 0 bases and J dropped 1 base, with 3 bases sitting between them. Per germline, CDR1 MNHEY and CDR2 SMNVEV (reference sequence). The CDR3 totals 14 residues. Combining a sample-barcoded 5' primer with a J-beta primer mix, a second PCR ran for roughly 6 to 12 cycles. All samples yielded 2.5 million or more CDR3-containing paired-end reads. TCRdb reprocessed the 5' RACE reads via MiXCR and lists one record per CDR3 protein. Here the sample spans 800,000 to 1,000,000 distinct CDR3 sequences, approximately 49% being singletons.

This chain connects TRBV27 to TRBJ2-2; no clear D. The TCR was taken from a man younger than 40 in good health. Sequencing was performed on blood. DNA for the CDR3: TGTGCCAGCAGTTTATCGTGGAACACCGGGGAGCTGTTTTTT. It translates to CASSLSWNTGELFF.